These 9 T cell receptor beta chains came from one sample sequenced in a study of blood T cell repertoires in COVID-19. Assay: immunoSEQ multiplex PCR; the TCRdb copy retains only in-frame clones and omits some. The data hold some 100,000 clones, with 85% to 90% observed a single time. Source material: peripheral blood. The receptors originated from a woman aged 70-85 years with acute or convalescent COVID-19.

The chain combines TRBV5-4 with TRBJ1-2, with unresolved D. Germline CDR1 reads SGHNT; CDR2 reads YYREEE (reference sequence). Trimming pared 9 bases from V and 5 bases from J, leaving 20 bases between. This CDR3 comprises 14 residues. DNA for the CDR3: TGTGCCACTTCAGCATCAGGAACCGTGTATGGCTACACCTTC. Its protein is CATSASGTVYGYTF. Filled out from reference TRBV5-4 and TRBJ1-2, the complete variable domain reads ETGVTQSPTHLIKTRGQQVTLRCSSQSGHNTVSWYQQALGQGPQFIFQYYREEENGRGNFPPRFSGLQFPNYSSELNVNALELDDSALYLCATSASGTVYGYTFGSGTRLTVV.

This chain uses TRBV19 with TRBJ1-4, with TRBD1 as a possible D gene (5 bases). Germline V lookup: CDR1 LNHDA, CDR2 SQIVND (reference sequence). V lost 3 bases and J 7 bases, leaving 12 bases between the germline ends. The CDR3 has 14 amino acids. CDR3 sequence reads: CASSMGTTGEKLFF. Here the CDR3 DNA reads TGTGCCAGTAGTATGGGGACTACAGGTGAAAAACTGTTTTTT. Variable domain in full (rest from reference TRBV19 and TRBJ1-4): DGGITQSPKYLFRKEGQNVTLSCEQNLNHDAMYWYRQDPGQGLRLIYYSQIVNDFQKGDIAEGYSVSREKKESFPLTVTSAQKNPTAFYLCASSMGTTGEKLFFGSGTQLSVL.

The CDR3 region is CASHPTGAAGYTF. The CDR3 DNA reads TGTGCCAGCCACCCGACAGGGGCCGCTGGCTACACCTTC. The V call is TRBV27, the J call TRBJ1-2; 8 nucleotides align to TRBD1. This CDR3 is 13 amino acids long. Germline V gene data show CDR1 as MNHEY and CDR2 as SMNVEV (reference sequence). Losses at the gene ends were 8 bases for V and 7 bases for J; bases not matched to a gene: 9.

This chain links TRBV19 with TRBJ2-2; D unresolved. Per germline, CDR1 LNHDA and CDR2 SQIVND (reference sequence). V shed 3 bases and J shed 7 bases, with 3 bases lying between them. The CDR3 covers 11 residues. Here the CDR3 reads CASSIIGELFF. The CDR3 DNA reads as TGTGCCAGTAGTATCATCGGGGAGCTGTTTTTT.

The V and J genes are TRBV6-6 and TRBJ2-5; a possible D gene is TRBD2 (7 bases). CDR3 size: 16 residues. In germline, CDR1 is MNHNY, CDR2 SVGAGI (reference sequence). The germline V and J ends were trimmed by 4 bases and 7 bases, with 22 bases remaining between them. CDR3 nucleotide sequence: TGTGCCAGCAGTTTCTTAGGCGGGGGCATTTTTCCGACCCAGTACTTC. It encodes CASSFLGGGIFPTQYF.

The chain couples TRBV9 to TRBJ2-7, with a possible D match to TRBD1 (6 bases). The CDR3 loop spans 14 amino acids. V lost 0 bases and J 6 bases, leaving 13 bases between the germline ends. Germline CDR1 reads SGDLS; CDR2 reads YYNGEE. CDR3 DNA: TGTGCCAGCAGCGTAGGGCCAGGGGCGAGCGAGCAGTACTTC. This translates into CASSVGPGASEQYF.

The J gene is TRBJ1-6, the V gene TRBV2; tentative D call: TRBD1 (5 bases). This CDR3 is 15 amino acids long. The germline V and J ends were trimmed by 0 bases and 7 bases, with 10 bases remaining between them. Germline values: CDR1 SNHLY, CDR2 FYNNEI. The CDR3 is CASSEAGTPNSPLHF. The DNA of the CDR3 is TGTGCCAGCAGTGAAGCCGGGACTCCAAATTCACCCCTCCACTTT.

The chain employs TRBV9 and TRBJ2-3; 8 bases fit TRBD2. Germline V gives CDR1 SGDLS, CDR2 YYNGEE. The CDR3 has 16 amino acids. Trimming cost V 4 bases and J 8 bases; bases outside gene matches: 15. The CDR3 spells CASSPWTSSGSITQYF. The CDR3 DNA reads as TGTGCCAGCAGCCCTTGGACTAGCTCGGGTTCAATTACGCAGTATTTT.

The rearrangement links TRBV5-6 to TRBJ2-5; possible D gene TRBD2, 6 bases. The CDR3 has 15 amino acids. Germline lookup yields CDR1 SGHDT and CDR2 YYEEEE. The germline V and J ends were trimmed by 5 bases and 4 bases, with 18 bases remaining between them. CDR3 in amino acids: CASSRAGGGIETQYF. Here the CDR3 DNA reads TGTGCCAGCAGTCGCGCCGGGGGTGGGATAGAGACCCAGTACTTC.